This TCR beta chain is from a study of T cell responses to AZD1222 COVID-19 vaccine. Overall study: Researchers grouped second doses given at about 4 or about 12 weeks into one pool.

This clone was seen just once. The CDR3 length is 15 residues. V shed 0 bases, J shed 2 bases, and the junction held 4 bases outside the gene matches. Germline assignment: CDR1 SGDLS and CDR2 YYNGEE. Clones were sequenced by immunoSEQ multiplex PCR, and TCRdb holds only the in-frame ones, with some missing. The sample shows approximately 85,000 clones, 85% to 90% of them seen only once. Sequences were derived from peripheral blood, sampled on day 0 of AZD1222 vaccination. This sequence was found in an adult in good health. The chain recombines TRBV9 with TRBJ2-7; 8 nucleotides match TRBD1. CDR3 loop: CASSVGQGATYEQYF. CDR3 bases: TGTGCCAGCAGCGTAGGGCAGGGGGCCACCTACGAGCAGTACTTC.